The present TCR beta chain was sequenced within a study of human T cells and chemical hapten exposure. The time point denotes: healthy volunteer bleed at 6 weeks. Someone pulled total RNA out of unfractionated whole blood. TCRdb re-called the RACE reads through MiXCR, storing one row per CDR3 protein. The sample lists approximately 79,000 distinct CDR3 sequences, about 8.7% seen once, with around 1.4% in the top ten. The junction had 7 bases not matched to a gene; V was cut back by 2 bases and J by 4 bases. This CDR3 is 16 amino acids long. CDR1 is LGHDT and CDR2 is YNNKEL in the germline V gene (reference sequence). This clonotype has only a few counts.

Sequencing was performed on whole blood. The chain has TRBV3-1 and TRBJ2-5; 10 nucleotides match TRBD2. The sequence was obtained from a male donor in good health. Some clones in this sample may be carry-over from other donors' samples. CDR3 amino acids: CASSQRLAGGGETQYF. The CDR3 nucleotides read TGTGCCAGCAGCCAACGACTAGCGGGCGGAGGAGAGACCCAGTACTTC.